This T cell receptor beta chain came from a study of identical twins. General observations from the study: Excess twin sharing in beta out-of-frame sequences was weaker. Its conclusions, products of cross-sectional statistical analysis, did not come from following the same donors.

This clonotype was picked up a small number of times. Its specificity is unknown. TCRdb re-analysed the 5' RACE reads in MiXCR, keeping a single row per CDR3 protein. This sample has 570,000 or so distinct CDR3 sequences, with 7.5% to 10% found just once. This CDR3 has 15 amino acids. The germline gives CDR1 DFQATT, CDR2 SNEGSKA (reference sequence). With V trimmed by 6 bases and J by 2 bases, 7 bases remained unmatched. This sample was also put to use in a study of yellow fever vaccine responses in identical twins.

Material for sequencing was PBMCs. This sequence originates from a woman aged 18-35 years in good health. The V and J genes are TRBV20-1 and TRBJ2-5; the match to TRBD2 covers 12 bases. The CDR3 loop reads CSAGLLAGGQETQYF. CDR3 nucleotides: TGCAGTGCAGGCCTACTAGCGGGGGGTCAAGAGACCCAGTACTTC.